This entry describes one T cell receptor (beta chain). Its specificity is not known. Those with chemo-refractory metastatic non-small-cell lung cancer were treated with focal radiation combined with CTLA-4 blockade using ipilimumab. This table comes from immunoSEQ multiplex PCR, and its TCRdb copy is limited to in-frame clones, with some not included. The profile shows 45,000 to 55,000 clones, about 88% of them singletons. The germline V gene has CDR1 MGHDK and CDR2 SYGVNS. The CDR3 is 15 amino acids. V trimming: 2 bases; J trimming: 2 bases; junction bases outside the gene matches: 4. This sample is part of a study of radiotherapy plus CTLA-4 blockade in lung cancer. Overall study context: For approximately 17% of patients, objective responses occurred, and about 33% had disease control. General study findings and limits: Expansion of tumor-derived TCR clones was observed in blood after radiotherapy plus ipilimumab.

The chain employs TRBV25-1 and TRBJ2-7; 9 bases align to TRBD1. The sequenced sample was peripheral blood, obtained from a patient treated with radiotherapy plus ipilimumab. This TCR derives from a human donor with non-small cell lung cancer that progressed on radiotherapy plus ipilimumab. Some clones in this sample may be carry-over from other donors' samples. CDR3 DNA sequence: TGTGCCAGCAGTGAAAGCGGGGACAGGGCCTACGAGCAGTACTTC. Its protein is CASSESGDRAYEQYF.